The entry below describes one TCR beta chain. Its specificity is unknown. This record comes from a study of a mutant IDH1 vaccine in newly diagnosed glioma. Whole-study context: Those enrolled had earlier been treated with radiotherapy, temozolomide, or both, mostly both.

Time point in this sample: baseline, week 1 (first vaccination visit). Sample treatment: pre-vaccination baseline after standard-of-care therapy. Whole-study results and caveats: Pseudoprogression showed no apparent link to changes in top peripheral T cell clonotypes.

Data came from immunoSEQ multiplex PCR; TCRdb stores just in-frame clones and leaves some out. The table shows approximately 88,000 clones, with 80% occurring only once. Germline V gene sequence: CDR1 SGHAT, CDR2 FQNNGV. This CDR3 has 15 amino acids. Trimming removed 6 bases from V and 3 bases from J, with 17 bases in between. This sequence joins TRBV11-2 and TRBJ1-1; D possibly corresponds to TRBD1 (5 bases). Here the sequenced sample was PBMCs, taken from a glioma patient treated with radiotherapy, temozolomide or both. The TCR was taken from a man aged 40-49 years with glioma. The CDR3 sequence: CASRRWGGSDTEAFF. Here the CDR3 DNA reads TGTGCCAGCAGACGCTGGGGGGGGTCGGACACTGAAGCTTTCTTT.